These 25 T cell receptor beta chains originate from one sample sequenced in a study of OX40 agonist ivuxolimab in advanced cancers. Produced via immunoSEQ multiplex PCR; TCRdb's table is partial and in-frame only. This sample has some 15,000 clones, with over 75% found just once. Sequenced material: CD4+ or CD8+ T cells sorted from blood, taken in a trial of the OX40 agonist ivuxolimab. All receptors derive from an adult with an advanced solid tumor such as melanoma, head and neck, liver or kidney cancer.

The CDR3 DNA is TGTGCCAGCAGCTACTCTAGCGGGTCCTACGAGCAGTACTTC. Protein sequence: CASSYSSGSYEQYF. The gene calls are TRBV11-2 and TRBJ2-7, with TRBD2 identical over 8 bases. After removal of 4 bases from V and 1 base from J, the junction contained 3 bases not matched to a gene. There are 14 residues in the CDR3. Germline CDR1 is SGHAT and CDR2 is FQNNGV.

The CDR3 DNA reads as TGTGCCTGGAACCCCGACAGTGACTATGGCTACACCTTC. Amino acid sequence: CAWNPDSDYGYTF. This chain links TRBV30 with TRBJ1-2; D possibly corresponds to TRBD1 (5 bases). The V gene lost 4 bases and the J gene lost 3 bases, with 12 bases spanning the gap. Germline CDR1 and CDR2: GTSNPN and SVGIG (reference sequence). The CDR3 spans 13 residues.

The chain is built from TRBV27 and TRBJ2-7; the D gene is possibly TRBD2 (6 bases). V was trimmed by 3 bases and J by 2 bases, leaving 8 bases between them. The CDR3 loop spans 13 amino acids. CDR1 and CDR2 (germline): MNHEY, SMNVEV (reference sequence). CDR3 in amino acids: CASSLAGTYEQYF. The CDR3 DNA follows: TGTGCCAGCAGTTTGGCGGGGACCTACGAGCAGTACTTC.

The J gene is TRBJ1-5, the V gene TRBV19; D perhaps matches TRBD1 (6 bases). CDR1 LNHDA and CDR2 SQIVND come from the germline V gene (reference sequence). Trimming left V 6 bases short and J 0 bases short, with 12 bases between. The CDR3 runs 15 residues. The CDR3 DNA reads as TGTGCCAGTAGCTGGGACATCTATAGCAATCAGCCCCAGCATTTT. It codes for CASSWDIYSNQPQHF.

The chain recombines TRBV6-6 with TRBJ1-1, with D perhaps matching TRBD1 (5 bases). This CDR3 spans 11 amino acids. Per germline, CDR1 MNHNY and CDR2 SVGAGI (reference sequence). V was clipped by 11 bases and J by 12 bases, with 19 bases between them. The CDR3 is CALLVGTWTFF. The DNA for the CDR3 is TGTGCCCTCCTGGTAGGGACCTGGACTTTCTTT.

This rearrangement joins TRBV29-1 to TRBJ1-1; D is perhaps TRBD1 (5 bases). This CDR3 has 10 residues. CDR1 is SQVTM, CDR2 ANQGSEA, per germline. Trimming stripped 5 bases from V and 8 bases from J, with 9 bases between. The CDR3 here is CSVSGPEAFF. Here the CDR3 DNA reads TGCAGCGTTTCAGGGCCCGAAGCTTTCTTT.

The rearrangement links TRBV18 to TRBJ2-7, with D possibly being TRBD1 or TRBD2 (7 bases each). This CDR3 is 17 amino acids long. V gave up 0 bases and J gave up 3 bases, with 18 bases separating them. CDR1 and CDR2 (germline): KGHSH, LQKENI. The CDR3 spells CASSPPGGGNMDYEQYF. The CDR3 DNA is TGTGCCAGCTCACCACCGGGAGGGGGCAATATGGACTACGAGCAGTACTTC. Complete variable domain (other parts from reference TRBV18 and TRBJ2-7): NAGVMQNPRHLVRRRGQEARLRCSPMKGHSHVYWYRQLPEEGLKFMVYLQKENIIDESGMPKERFSAEFPKEGPSILRIQQVVRGDSAAYFCASSPPGGGNMDYEQYFGPGTRLTVT.

The chain is built from TRBV19 and TRBJ1-2; D perhaps matches TRBD1 (6 bases). CDR3 length: 16 residues. CDR1 is LNHDA, CDR2 SQIVND, per germline (reference sequence). V gave up 0 bases and J gave up 0 bases, with 11 bases separating them. The CDR3 spells CASSIEGGGTNYGYTF. Written as DNA, the CDR3 is TGTGCCAGTAGTATAGAAGGCGGGGGCACTAACTATGGCTACACCTTC.

The CDR3, as DNA: TGTGCCAGCAGTTTCTCGGACTTGTCCTACGAGCAGTACTTC. This encodes CASSFSDLSYEQYF. The gene calls are TRBV28 and TRBJ2-7, with D perhaps TRBD2 (5 bases). The CDR3 consists of 14 residues. The ends were cut back, 3 bases at V and 1 base at J, with 10 bases in the middle. CDR1 is MDHEN and CDR2 is SYDVKM in the germline V gene.

In DNA, the CDR3 is TGTGCCAGCAGCTTAGGGCAAGAGCTTAGCTCCTACGAGCAGTACTTC. It specifies CASSLGQELSSYEQYF. J is TRBJ2-7 and V is TRBV7-9; no reliable D call. Germline CDR1 SEHNR, CDR2 FQNEAQ (reference sequence). V was trimmed by 1 base and J by 0 bases, leaving 13 bases between them. CDR3 size: 16 residues.

This clone is labeled as medium-sized. This chain joins TRBV4-1 and TRBJ2-7, with TRBD2 identical over 7 bases. The V gene's germline CDR1 is MGHRA and CDR2 YSYEKL. The CDR3 is 16 amino acids. V dropped 1 base and J dropped 3; count of bases not matched to a gene: 9. CDR3 loop: CASSQVQAGANYEQYF. For the CDR3, the DNA is TGCGCCAGCAGCCAAGTTCAGGCGGGAGCAAACTACGAGCAGTACTTC.

This rearrangement joins TRBV9 to TRBJ1-3, with D maybe TRBD1 (6 bases). The CDR3 loop spans 16 amino acids. Germline V lookup: CDR1 SGDLS, CDR2 YYNGEE. Trimming stripped 3 bases from V and 0 bases from J, with 13 bases between. The CDR3 loop is CASSELQGPSGNTIYF. The CDR3 bases are TGTGCCAGCAGCGAGCTACAGGGCCCCTCTGGAAACACCATATATTTT.

The J gene is TRBJ2-3, the V gene TRBV9; TRBD2 agrees at 9 bases. The length of the CDR3 is 15 residues. V lost 4 bases, J lost 1 base, and 4 bases stayed unmatched. The germline V gene encodes CDR1 SGDLS and CDR2 YYNGEE. The CDR3 sequence: CASSTLAGGTDTQYF. CDR3 DNA sequence: TGTGCCAGCAGCACCTTAGCGGGAGGCACAGATACGCAGTATTTT.

V gene TRBV4-3 combines with J gene TRBJ2-7; possibly TRBD1 for D (5 bases). The CDR3 length is 15 residues. The V gene's germline CDR1 is LGHNA and CDR2 YSLEER. Trimming pared 1 base from V and 2 bases from J, leaving 12 bases between. This CDR3 reads CASSQAPGYTYEQYF. The DNA of the CDR3 is TGCGCCAGCAGCCAAGCCCCAGGGTACACCTACGAGCAGTACTTC.

V gene TRBV19 combines with J gene TRBJ1-1; perhaps TRBD1 as D (5 bases). CDR3 length equals 14 residues. V was clipped by 6 bases and J by 5 bases, with 16 bases between them. The germline V gene has CDR1 LNHDA and CDR2 SQIVND (reference sequence). The CDR3 sequence is CASRIGAGGTEAFF. The DNA for the CDR3 is TGTGCCAGTAGAATTGGTGCGGGGGGGACTGAAGCTTTCTTT.

V gene TRBV5-6 combines with J gene TRBJ1-2; D unclear. Between the trimmed V and J ends, which lost 2 bases and 4 bases, there was a span of 18 bases. The length of the CDR3 is 16 residues. CDR1 SGHDT and CDR2 YYEEEE come from the germline V gene. CDR3 protein: CASSLNGGEDGYGYTF. The CDR3 DNA sequence: TGTGCCAGCAGCTTAAACGGCGGGGAGGACGGCTATGGCTACACCTTC.

This chain uses TRBV27 with TRBJ2-7; D possibly corresponds to TRBD1 (6 bases). V lost 2 bases, J lost 3 bases, and 17 bases lay in between. This CDR3 contains 16 residues. Germline CDR1 reads MNHEY; CDR2 reads SMNVEV (reference sequence). The CDR3 DNA sequence: TGTGCCAGCAGTTTAGAAGGGGCAGGGGTCTACTACGAGCAGTACTTC. It translates to CASSLEGAGVYYEQYF.

In its sample, this clone is medium-sized (0.01 to 0.1%). The chain is built from TRBV11-2 and TRBJ1-2; perhaps TRBD1 as D (5 bases). CDR1 is SGHAT and CDR2 is FQNNGV in the germline V gene. This CDR3 spans 16 amino acids. Trimming shortened V by 1 base and J by 6 bases, and 18 bases separated the two germline ends. CDR3 in DNA: TGTGCCAGCAGCTTAGGCAGGGTCGTCCTAGGGGATGGCTACACCTTC. Its translation is CASSLGRVVLGDGYTF.

In its sample, this clone was seen once. The CDR3 reads CASSVDLEGNTEAFF. The CDR3 nucleotides are TGTGCCAGTAGTGTCGACCTGGAGGGGAACACTGAAGCTTTCTTT. The chain carries TRBV19 and TRBJ1-1, with unresolved D. This CDR3 has 15 residues. The germline V gene encodes CDR1 LNHDA and CDR2 SQIVND (reference sequence). The ends were cut back, 5 bases at V and 1 base at J, with 14 bases in the middle.

The chain is built from TRBV6-1 and TRBJ2-1; D gene uncertain. Germline CDR1 is MNHNS and CDR2 is SASEGT. V was shortened by 1 base and J by 0 bases, with 7 bases between the two germline ends. CDR3 length: 15 amino acids. CDR3 sequence: CASSEEASSYNEQFF. CDR3 in DNA: TGTGCCAGCAGTGAAGAAGCCAGCTCCTACAATGAGCAGTTCTTC.

This chain connects TRBV11-2 to TRBJ2-1; D is unclear. This CDR3 has 16 residues. V shed 5 bases and J shed 6 bases, with 20 bases lying between them. Germline V lookup: CDR1 SGHAT, CDR2 FQNNGV. Here the CDR3 DNA reads TGTGCCAGCAGCAGACACTATGCCGGGTGGTCCAATGAGCAGTTCTTC. Amino acids: CASSRHYAGWSNEQFF.

The chain joins TRBV5-1 to TRBJ2-1; D could derive from TRBD1 or TRBD2 (6 bases each). V was trimmed by 0 bases and J by 8 bases, leaving 18 bases between them. The germline V gene encodes CDR1 SGHRS and CDR2 YFSETQ. The CDR3 spans 16 residues. CDR3 sequence: CASSLEVTGTQDEQFF. DNA of the CDR3: TGCGCCAGCAGCTTGGAGGTAACAGGGACTCAAGATGAGCAGTTCTTC.

The chain couples TRBV10-2 to TRBJ2-3; 9 bases line up with TRBD2. CDR3 length: 16 residues. Germline lookup yields CDR1 WSHSY and CDR2 SAAADI. The V gene end was trimmed by 2 bases and the J gene end by 4 bases; junction bases not matched to a gene: 7. The CDR3 here is CASSEGLAGVSDTQYF. For the CDR3, the DNA is TGCGCCAGCAGTGAGGGATTAGCGGGAGTTTCAGATACGCAGTATTTT.

The V and J genes are TRBV10-1 and TRBJ2-7; D possibly corresponds to TRBD1 (5 bases). The CDR3 contains 15 residues. Germline V gene data show CDR1 as WNHNN and CDR2 as SYGVQD (reference sequence). Trimming stripped 2 bases from V and 2 bases from J, with 13 bases between. CDR3 sequence (DNA): TGCGCCAGCAGTGAGCTCGGCAGGGCCCCCTACGAGCAGTACTTC. Its translation is CASSELGRAPYEQYF.

The V call is TRBV7-6, the J call TRBJ2-1; maybe TRBD1 (5 bases). V lost 4 bases and J lost 5, with 15 bases in between. Per germline, CDR1 SGHVS and CDR2 FNYEAQ. The CDR3 contains 15 residues. The CDR3 DNA follows: TGTGCCAGCAGCTCTCGGACAAGTCCCCACAATGAGCAGTTCTTC. Its protein is CASSSRTSPHNEQFF. The full variable domain, its missing parts supplied by reference TRBV7-6 and TRBJ2-1, is GAGVSQSPRYKVTKRGQDVALRCDPISGHVSLYWYRQALGQGPEFLTYFNYEAQQDKSGLPNDRFSAERPEGSISTLTIQRTEQRDSAMYRCASSSRTSPHNEQFFGPGTRLTVL.